These T cell receptor beta chains were read from a single sample in a study of T cell responses to AZD1222 COVID-19 vaccine. Clones were sequenced by immunoSEQ multiplex PCR, and TCRdb holds only the in-frame ones, with some missing. This table has about 97,000 clones, more than 70% appearing once. The sequenced sample was peripheral blood, obtained on day 0 of AZD1222 vaccination. These TCRs come from an adult in good health. Each CDR3 is given with its conserved first and last residue. The order of the fields is D gene, V gene, J gene, clone size, CDR3 DNA, CDR3 protein. The D gene is left open where the match is weak. A clone size is listed for some rows: how often the clone was seen (once, few, many), or a class if it is expanded.

d_call: TRBD2; v_call: TRBV29-1; j_call: TRBJ2-7; clone_size: -; cdr3_nt: TGCAGCGTGGGAGGGTCCTACGAGCAGTACTTC; cdr3_aa: CSVGGSYEQYF
d_call: TRBD2; v_call: TRBV5-1; j_call: TRBJ2-3; clone_size: once; cdr3_nt: TGCGCCAGCAGCCTGACTAGCGGGGGAGCCCTGGGAGATACGCAGTATTTT; cdr3_aa: CASSLTSGGALGDTQYF
d_call: TRBD1; v_call: TRBV23-1; j_call: TRBJ2-7; clone_size: -; cdr3_nt: TGCGCCAGCAGCCAGGGTAGACTCGGGACAGGGGCTAACGAGCAGTACTTC; cdr3_aa: CASSQGRLGTGANEQYF
d_call: -; v_call: TRBV5-1; j_call: TRBJ2-1; clone_size: -; cdr3_nt: TGCGCCAGCAGCTTAGGTCTTCGGGGGAGCTCCTACAATGAGCAGTTCTTC; cdr3_aa: CASSLGLRGSSYNEQFF
d_call: TRBD1; v_call: TRBV30; j_call: TRBJ1-1; clone_size: -; cdr3_nt: TGTGCCTGGAATACAGGGGGCTGGGCTGAAGCTTTCTTT; cdr3_aa: CAWNTGGWAEAFF
d_call: -; v_call: TRBV30; j_call: TRBJ2-3; clone_size: -; cdr3_nt: TGTGCCTGGAGTGTACAGCGGGATACGCAGTATTTT; cdr3_aa: CAWSVQRDTQYF
d_call: -; v_call: TRBV18; j_call: TRBJ1-5; clone_size: -; cdr3_nt: TGTGCCAGCTCACTTCCGGGACCTAGCAATCAGCCCCAGCATTTT; cdr3_aa: CASSLPGPSNQPQHF
d_call: TRBD2; v_call: TRBV7-9; j_call: TRBJ2-7; clone_size: few; cdr3_nt: TGTGCCAGCAGCCCGGGACGGTCGGGGGGATACTCCTTCGAGCAGTACTTC; cdr3_aa: CASSPGRSGGYSFEQYF
d_call: -; v_call: TRBV2; j_call: TRBJ2-2; clone_size: once; cdr3_nt: TGTGCCAGCAGTGCGACGGGGGCGAACACCGGGGAGCTGTTTTTT; cdr3_aa: CASSATGANTGELFF
d_call: -; v_call: TRBV29-1; j_call: TRBJ1-5; clone_size: -; cdr3_nt: TGCAGCGTTGAGGGAGGGTATGGACAGCCCCAGCATTTT; cdr3_aa: CSVEGGYGQPQHF
d_call: -; v_call: TRBV29-1; j_call: TRBJ2-1; clone_size: once; cdr3_nt: TGCAGCGTTGAAGACAGCCACAATGAGCAGTTCTTC; cdr3_aa: CSVEDSHNEQFF
d_call: TRBD1; v_call: TRBV6-1; j_call: TRBJ2-7; clone_size: -; cdr3_nt: TGTGCCAGCAGTGTCGGACAGGGAAGGTTTGGTTACGAGCAGTACTTC; cdr3_aa: CASSVGQGRFGYEQYF
d_call: TRBD1; v_call: TRBV11-1; j_call: TRBJ2-2; clone_size: once; cdr3_nt: TGTGCCAGCAGCTTACGACAGGGTTGGGCCGGGGAGCTGTTTTTT; cdr3_aa: CASSLRQGWAGELFF
d_call: TRBD1; v_call: TRBV14; j_call: TRBJ1-2; clone_size: few; cdr3_nt: TGTGCCAGCAGCCCATACCGGGACAGGGGAAGTGGCTACACCTTC; cdr3_aa: CASSPYRDRGSGYTF
d_call: -; v_call: TRBV4-3; j_call: TRBJ2-1; clone_size: -; cdr3_nt: TGCGCCAGCAGCCAAGATCTCCGGGGGCTGAACAATGAGCAGTTCTTC; cdr3_aa: CASSQDLRGLNNEQFF
d_call: -; v_call: TRBV3-1/TRBV3-2; j_call: TRBJ1-3; clone_size: -; cdr3_nt: TGTGCCAGCAGCCAAGACGAGGCAGGGGCATCAGGAAACACCATATATTTT; cdr3_aa: CASSQDEAGASGNTIYF
d_call: TRBD1; v_call: TRBV19; j_call: TRBJ1-5; clone_size: once; cdr3_nt: TGTGCCAGTAGTATTGGGACAGGCAATCAGCCCCAGCATTTT; cdr3_aa: CASSIGTGNQPQHF
d_call: -; v_call: TRBV7-2; j_call: TRBJ2-1; clone_size: once; cdr3_nt: TGTGCCAGCAGTCCCCAAAGCAGCAGTGAGCAGTTCTTC; cdr3_aa: CASSPQSSSEQFF
d_call: -; v_call: TRBV11-2; j_call: TRBJ2-3; clone_size: -; cdr3_nt: TGTGCCAGCAGCCCGTACCCCGATACGCAGTATTTT; cdr3_aa: CASSPYPDTQYF
d_call: -; v_call: TRBV12-3/TRBV12-4; j_call: TRBJ1-2; clone_size: -; cdr3_nt: TGTGCCAGCAGGCTGGGGATTTATGGCTACACCTTC; cdr3_aa: CASRLGIYGYTF
d_call: -; v_call: TRBV21-1; j_call: TRBJ2-1; clone_size: -; cdr3_nt: TGTGCCAGCAGCATGAAAGACAATGAGCAGTTCTTC; cdr3_aa: CASSMKDNEQFF
d_call: -; v_call: TRBV7-3; j_call: TRBJ2-7; clone_size: -; cdr3_nt: TGTGCCAGCAGCTTAGATGGGGGGTCCTACGAGCAGTACTTC; cdr3_aa: CASSLDGGSYEQYF
d_call: -; v_call: TRBV7-2; j_call: TRBJ1-1; clone_size: -; cdr3_nt: TGTGCCAGCAGCTTAGTGGCAGGGAGGACTGAAGCTTTCTTT; cdr3_aa: CASSLVAGRTEAFF
d_call: -; v_call: TRBV4-1; j_call: TRBJ2-7; clone_size: medium-sized; cdr3_nt: TGCGCCAGCAGCCAAGAGCCTAACTTACACGAGCAGTACTTC; cdr3_aa: CASSQEPNLHEQYF
d_call: -; v_call: TRBV7-9; j_call: TRBJ1-1; clone_size: -; cdr3_nt: TGTGCCAGCATGGCCCCGCAGGTGAACACTGAAGCTTTCTTT; cdr3_aa: CASMAPQVNTEAFF
d_call: -; v_call: TRBV30; j_call: TRBJ2-7; clone_size: -; cdr3_nt: TGTGCCTGGAGTGGGCAGTACGAGCAGTACTTC; cdr3_aa: CAWSGQYEQYF
d_call: -; v_call: TRBV21-1; j_call: TRBJ2-5; clone_size: -; cdr3_nt: TGTGCCAGCCCCGGACTAACTCAAGAGACCCAGTACTTC; cdr3_aa: CASPGLTQETQYF
d_call: -; v_call: TRBV30; j_call: TRBJ1-5; clone_size: -; cdr3_nt: TGTGCCTGGAGTGACGGGGGGAATCAGCCCCAGCATTTT; cdr3_aa: CAWSDGGNQPQHF
d_call: TRBD1; v_call: TRBV7-9; j_call: TRBJ1-5; clone_size: once; cdr3_nt: TGTGCCAGCAGTCCGACAGGGGGCGGTCAGCCCCAGCATTTT; cdr3_aa: CASSPTGGGQPQHF
d_call: -; v_call: TRBV27; j_call: TRBJ2-3; clone_size: -; cdr3_nt: TGTGCCAGCACCCCCCGGGATACGCAGTATTTT; cdr3_aa: CASTPRDTQYF
d_call: -; v_call: TRBV5-1; j_call: TRBJ1-2; clone_size: -; cdr3_nt: TGCGCCAGCAGCTTGGAGGGGCGCACTAACTATGGCTACACCTTC; cdr3_aa: CASSLEGRTNYGYTF
d_call: -; v_call: TRBV11-2; j_call: TRBJ1-2; clone_size: -; cdr3_nt: TGTGCCAGCAGATCTGACAGGATCTTCTATGGCTACACCTTC; cdr3_aa: CASRSDRIFYGYTF